One and the same sample provided the 21 T cell receptor beta chains below, sequenced in a study of cytomegalovirus exposure and HLA in healthy donors. The PCR made use of 60 Vbeta and 13 Jbeta primers. The protocol was immunoSEQ multiplex PCR, while the TCRdb copy is restricted to in-frame clones and leaves out a portion. This table has over 150,000 clones, 60% to 80% appearing once. Input material: PBMCs. The receptors come from a male donor in good health and CMV-seronegative.

The V and J genes are TRBV2 and TRBJ1-2; D is undetermined. V was clipped by 7 bases and J by 5 bases, with 14 bases between them. This CDR3 comprises 13 residues. The V gene's germline CDR1 is SNHLY and CDR2 FYNNEI. As DNA, the CDR3 is TGTGCCAGCATCAGTCAGGTTTCATATGGCTACACCTTC. Translating gives CASISQVSYGYTF.

To note about this clone: Other DNA sequences in the same sample also yield this CDR3. The genes are TRBV5-1 and TRBJ1-1; possible D gene TRBD1, 5 bases. The CDR3 runs to 13 residues. CDR1 is SGHRS, CDR2 YFSETQ, per germline. V lost 0 bases and J 3 bases, leaving 6 bases between the germline ends. Written as DNA, the CDR3 is TGCGCCAGCAGCTTGGCGGGGGACACTGAAGCTTTCTTT. This translates into CASSLAGDTEAFF.

This chain joins TRBV7-9 and TRBJ1-2, with D possibly matching TRBD1 (6 bases). V lost 5 bases to trimming and J lost 0 bases, with 13 bases between them. The CDR3 length is 15 residues. The germline CDR1 and CDR2 sequences are SEHNR and FQNEAQ (reference sequence). The CDR3 coding sequence is TGTGCCAGCAGCAAGGGGGGGGGAACTAACTATGGCTACACCTTC. It codes for CASSKGGGTNYGYTF.

V usage is TRBV7-6 and J usage is TRBJ2-2; TRBD2 matches 9 bases. The CDR3 has 17 amino acids. The trim removed 1 base at V and 4 bases at J, leaving 7 bases unmatched. CDR1 SGHVS and CDR2 FNYEAQ come from the germline V gene. The CDR3 reads CASSLVASGVRTGELFF. The CDR3 region has the DNA TGTGCCAGCAGCTTAGTGGCTAGCGGGGTTCGCACCGGGGAGCTGTTTTTT.

This clone is a singleton in its sample. The same CDR3 can be traced to other DNA sequences in this sample. This chain joins TRBV5-1 and TRBJ2-7; D is unclear. The germline gives CDR1 SGHRS, CDR2 YFSETQ. Trimming shortened V by 6 bases and J by 2 bases, and 6 bases separated the two germline ends. CDR3 length: 11 amino acids. CDR3 residues: CASTDTYEQYF. In DNA, the CDR3 is TGCGCCAGCACCGACACCTACGAGCAGTACTTC.

V and J are TRBV5-1 and TRBJ1-4, with 7 bases lining up with TRBD1. The CDR3 length is 16 residues. With V trimmed by 3 bases and J by 2 bases, 7 bases remained unmatched. Germline values: CDR1 SGHRS, CDR2 YFSETQ. CDR3 loop: CASSSFLRGTNEKLFF. CDR3 in DNA: TGCGCCAGCAGCTCGTTTCTCAGGGGGACTAATGAAAAACTGTTTTTT. Based on the CDR3 plus reference TRBV5-1 and TRBJ1-4, the full variable domain is KAGVTQTPRYLIKTRGQQVTLSCSPISGHRSVSWYQQTPGQGLQFLFEYFSETQRNKGNFPGRFSGRQFSNSRSEMNVSTLELGDSALYLCASSSFLRGTNEKLFFGSGTQLSVL.

A few counts support this clone. The chain joins TRBV9 to TRBJ2-6; D is uncertain. Trimming left V 3 bases short and J 0 bases short, with 13 bases between. This CDR3 has 17 residues. The germline V gene encodes CDR1 SGDLS and CDR2 YYNGEE. In DNA, the CDR3 is TGTGCCAGCAGCGCCGTGGGCCCCTCCTCTGGGGCCAACGTCCTGACTTTC. This gives the protein CASSAVGPSSGANVLTF.

V usage is TRBV6-4 and J usage is TRBJ2-3; D is possibly TRBD2 (6 bases). Germline CDR1 MRHNA, CDR2 SNTAGT. This CDR3 is 16 amino acids long. V lost 0 bases to trimming and J lost 9 bases, with 19 bases between them. The CDR3 protein is CASSDSRGGGVGTQYF. For the CDR3, the DNA is TGTGCCAGCAGTGACTCTCGGGGAGGCGGAGTGGGGACGCAGTATTTT.

The CDR3 DNA reads TGTGCCAGCAGCTTCTGGACAGTCTACGAGCAGTACTTC. Protein sequence: CASSFWTVYEQYF. The chain joins TRBV5-6 to TRBJ2-7; a weak D match, TRBD1 (6 bases). Trimming removed 2 bases at V and 3 bases at J, with 9 bases between. Germline loops: CDR1 SGHDT, CDR2 YYEEEE. The CDR3 totals 13 residues. The full variable domain, rest sourced from reference TRBV5-6 and TRBJ2-7, is DAGVTQSPTHLIKTRGQQVTLRCSPKSGHDTVSWYQQALGQGPQFIFQYYEEEERQRGNFPDRFSGHQFPNYSSELNVNALLLGDSALYLCASSFWTVYEQYFGPGTRLTVT.

The chain joins TRBV27 to TRBJ1-2; 7 nucleotides align to TRBD1. CDR1 and CDR2 from the germline V gene are MNHEY and SMNVEV (reference sequence). The V gene end was trimmed by 6 bases and the J gene end by 1 base; junction bases not matched to a gene: 5. CDR3 length: 14 residues. CDR3 DNA sequence: TGTGCCAGCAGGGGACAGATGTTTAACTATGGCTACACCTTC. It codes for CASRGQMFNYGYTF.

The genes are TRBV30 and TRBJ1-2; 7 positions agree with TRBD1. The CDR3 runs 15 residues. V was clipped by 2 bases and J by 6 bases; unmatched bases: 12. In germline, CDR1 is GTSNPN, CDR2 SVGIG (reference sequence). The chain's CDR3 is CAWSNKGASYHGYTF. In DNA, the CDR3 is TGTGCCTGGAGTAATAAGGGGGCAAGCTATCATGGCTACACCTTC.

The chain joins TRBV19 to TRBJ2-7; D is unresolved. Germline CDR1 reads LNHDA; CDR2 reads SQIVND (reference sequence). This CDR3 has 14 amino acids. With 1 base removed from V and 3 bases from J, the gap between germline ends came to 10 bases. As DNA, the CDR3 is TGTGCCAGTAGTATAGGCGGCCGAATCTACGAGCAGTACTTC. Translated, it gives CASSIGGRIYEQYF.

The rearrangement joins TRBV5-1 to TRBJ2-3, with 8 bases that match TRBD1. The CDR3 spans 16 residues. The trim removed 0 bases at V and 4 bases at J, leaving 7 bases unmatched. The germline V gene has CDR1 SGHRS and CDR2 YFSETQ. The CDR3 protein is CASSLVAGGFADTQYF. The CDR3, as DNA: TGCGCCAGCAGCTTGGTCGCAGGGGGCTTCGCAGATACGCAGTATTTT. The whole variable domain, filled in from reference TRBV5-1 and TRBJ2-3, reads KAGVTQTPRYLIKTRGQQVTLSCSPISGHRSVSWYQQTPGQGLQFLFEYFSETQRNKGNFPGRFSGRQFSNSRSEMNVSTLELGDSALYLCASSLVAGGFADTQYFGPGTRLTVL.

The chain recombines TRBV27 with TRBJ1-4; no clear D. CDR3 length: 14 amino acids. Germline V gene lookup returns CDR1 MNHEY and CDR2 SMNVEV (reference sequence). V lost 3 bases, J lost 0 bases, and 5 bases lay in between. CDR3 sequence: CASSFRSTNEKLFF. The CDR3 DNA sequence: TGTGCCAGCAGTTTCAGGTCAACTAATGAAAAACTGTTTTTT. Variable domain in full (rest from reference TRBV27 and TRBJ1-4): EAQVTQNPRYLITVTGKKLTVTCSQNMNHEYMSWYRQDPGLGLRQIYYSMNVEVTDKGDVPEGYKVSRKEKRNFPLILESPSPNQTSLYFCASSFRSTNEKLFFGSGTQLSVL.

The rearrangement joins TRBV28 to TRBJ1-2; TRBD1 agrees at 7 bases. This CDR3 is 13 amino acids long. The J segment lost 7 bases and the V segment lost 8 bases, leaving 10 bases of the junction unmatched. The germline V gene encodes CDR1 MDHEN and CDR2 SYDVKM. The CDR3 DNA reads as TGTGCCAGCCGGACACAGGGGACTCGTGGCTACACCTTC. Its translation is CASRTQGTRGYTF.

The chain employs TRBV5-1 and TRBJ1-2; D gene unclear. The V and J ends lost 5 bases and 0 bases respectively, with 8 bases between them. Germline CDR1 SGHRS, CDR2 YFSETQ. The CDR3 loop spans 13 amino acids. The CDR3 DNA sequence: TGCGCCAGCAGAAGCGATTCTAACTATGGCTACACCTTC. Its protein product is CASRSDSNYGYTF. Based on the CDR3 plus reference TRBV5-1 and TRBJ1-2, the full variable domain is KAGVTQTPRYLIKTRGQQVTLSCSPISGHRSVSWYQQTPGQGLQFLFEYFSETQRNKGNFPGRFSGRQFSNSRSEMNVSTLELGDSALYLCASRSDSNYGYTFGSGTRLTVV.

The V call is TRBV5-8, the J call TRBJ2-3, with D possibly matching TRBD2 (6 bases). The CDR3 loop spans 17 amino acids. Germline V lookup: CDR1 SGHTS, CDR2 YDEGEE. V lost 2 bases and J 6 bases, leaving 22 bases between the germline ends. CDR3: CASSFHDGGGVKDTQYF. The CDR3 bases are TGTGCCAGCAGCTTCCATGACGGGGGTGGGGTAAAGGATACGCAGTATTTT.

The rearrangement links TRBV6-5 to TRBJ2-7; TRBD2 matches at 10 bases. Trimming removed 5 bases from V and 7 bases from J; junction bases left unmatched: 5. CDR3 length: 13 amino acids. Germline-derived CDR1 and CDR2 are MNHEY and SVGAGI. The CDR3 sequence is CASSKRGGREQYF. In DNA form, the CDR3 reads TGTGCCAGCAGTAAGCGGGGGGGCCGAGAGCAGTACTTC.

This clone was counted between two and nine times. In DNA, the CDR3 is TGTGCCAGCAGCCTGCCCAAGGAGGAAAAACTGTTTTTT. It translates to CASSLPKEEKLFF. The V and J genes are TRBV21-1 and TRBJ1-4. TRBV21-1 is a pseudogene locus. CDR3 length: 13 amino acids.

The chain recombines TRBV28 with TRBJ2-5, with 7 bases identical to TRBD1. CDR1 and CDR2 (germline): MDHEN, SYDVKM. This CDR3 has 13 amino acids. J lost 2 bases, V lost 4 bases, and 1 base had no gene match. This CDR3 is CASSSGQQETQYF. Here the CDR3 DNA reads TGTGCCAGCAGTTCGGGACAGCAAGAGACCCAGTACTTC.

This sequence joins TRBV5-1 and TRBJ2-1, with 11 bases aligning to TRBD2. The CDR3 consists of 16 residues. The junction had 3 bases not matched to a gene; V was cut back by 0 bases and J by 4 bases. CDR1 and CDR2 from the germline V gene are SGHRS and YFSETQ. Here the CDR3 DNA reads TGCGCCAGCAGCTTGGTAGCGGGAGGGATGTACAATGAGCAGTTCTTC. Translation: CASSLVAGGMYNEQFF.